This T cell receptor beta chain was sequenced during a study of blood T cell repertoires in COVID-19. On the study more broadly: The United States, Italy and Spain provided the acute and convalescent COVID-19 samples. The analysed material was cDNA or gDNA that came from T cells, B-cell-depleted T cells, or PBMCs.

V lost 0 bases, J lost 4 bases, and 9 bases lay in between. The CDR3 length is 14 residues. Germline CDR1 is LGHNA and CDR2 is YSLEER. The repertoire was sequenced with immunoSEQ multiplex PCR; TCRdb's copy has only in-frame clones and lacks some. The table shows some 260,000 clones, with roughly 88% occurring only once. Source material: peripheral blood. V usage is TRBV4-3 and J usage is TRBJ2-5; tentative D call: TRBD2 (6 bases). The TCR comes from an elderly man with acute or convalescent COVID-19. The CDR3 is CASSQDHGGETQYF. Written as DNA, the CDR3 is TGCGCCAGCAGCCAAGATCACGGGGGAGAGACCCAGTACTTC.